The following is a TCR beta chain sequence with its context. The data belong to a study of T cell changes during pregnancy in multiple sclerosis. TCRdb keeps only in-frame clones here, not all; method: immunoSEQ multiplex PCR. The table lists about 89,000 clones, roughly nine tenths of them singletons. Germline V gene sequence: CDR1 SQVTM, CDR2 ANQGSEA. The CDR3 has 12 amino acids. Trimming left V 7 bases short and J 2 bases short, with 11 bases between. V usage is TRBV29-1 and J usage is TRBJ2-5; maybe TRBD1 (6 bases). This TCR came from a female donor in good health, enrolled as a control in a pregnancy study. The sequencing here drew on peripheral blood, taken after pregnancy. The CDR3 sequence: CSASQGQETQYF. For the CDR3, the DNA is TGCAGCGCATCGCAGGGGCAAGAGACCCAGTACTTC. The full variable domain, completed using reference TRBV29-1 and TRBJ2-5, is SAVISQKPSRDICQRGTSLTIQCQVDSQVTMMFWYRQQPGQSLTLIATANQGSEATYESGFVIDKFPISRPNLTFSTLTVSNMSPEDSSIYLCSASQGQETQYFGPGTRLLVL.